What follows are 8 T cell receptor beta chains derived from one specimen sequenced in a study of blood T cell repertoires in COVID-19. Repertoires were generated with immunoSEQ multiplex PCR, while TCRdb's copy carries only in-frame clones and drops some. Found here are 150,000 to 200,000 clones, roughly nine tenths of them singletons; the top ten hold roughly a sixth. The sample was peripheral blood. These receptors were obtained from a man in his 60s with active or convalescent COVID-19.

The chain employs TRBV18 and TRBJ2-2; D is possibly TRBD1 (5 bases). Germline V gene sequence: CDR1 KGHSH, CDR2 LQKENI. Trimming pared 3 bases from V and 2 bases from J, leaving 10 bases between. This CDR3 comprises 15 residues. The CDR3 sequence is CASSPSWGNTGELFF. The CDR3 coding sequence is TGTGCCAGCTCACCTTCATGGGGCAACACCGGGGAGCTGTTTTTT.

J is TRBJ2-1 and V is TRBV5-1; TRBD2 matches at 8 bases. Germline V CDR1 and CDR2: SGHRS, YFSETQ. CDR3 size: 18 residues. V lost 1 base and J lost 1; bases outside the gene matches: 10. CDR3 DNA: TGCGCCAGCAGCTTGAGGTTAGAATTAGCGGGGTCCTACAATGAGCAGTTCTTC. Translating gives CASSLRLELAGSYNEQFF.

The chain combines TRBV4-1 with TRBJ2-5, with 13 bases matching TRBD2. Germline-derived CDR1 and CDR2 are MGHRA and YSYEKL. CDR3 size: 16 residues. Germline trimming cut 3 bases from V and 2 bases from J; bases unmatched to any gene: 3. CDR3 DNA sequence: TGCGCCAGCAGCCACCCGGGACTAGCGGGGCAAGAGACCCAGTACTTC. Translated: CASSHPGLAGQETQYF.

As for this clone: Distinct nucleotide sequences in the sample also encode this CDR3. The chain has TRBV18 and TRBJ1-5, with TRBD1 as a possible D gene (5 bases). Germline V lookup: CDR1 KGHSH, CDR2 LQKENI. This CDR3 comprises 13 residues. Trimming took 2 bases from V and 5 from J, leaving 7 bases between them. The CDR3 DNA sequence: TGTGCCAGCTCACCAATAGGGGATCAGCCCCAGCATTTT. Its translation is CASSPIGDQPQHF.

The chain links TRBV27 to TRBJ1-2; 9 bases agree with TRBD1. J lost 7 bases, V lost 5 bases, and 8 bases had no gene match. The CDR3 totals 14 residues. Germline-derived CDR1 and CDR2 are MNHEY and SMNVEV (reference sequence). CDR3: CASSRSDRGGGYTF. The CDR3 nucleotides are TGTGCCAGCAGTCGCTCGGACAGGGGCGGTGGCTACACCTTC.

This clone has a handful of counts. This sequence joins TRBV28 and TRBJ1-6; D remains unclear. Trimming left V 7 bases short and J 10 bases short, with 17 bases between. Germline V gives CDR1 MDHEN, CDR2 SYDVKM. The CDR3 runs 14 residues. In nucleotides, the CDR3 is TGTGCCAGCATGGATCCGGGGTCGGGATCACCCCTCCACTTT. This translates into CASMDPGSGSPLHF.

The chain carries TRBV10-3 and TRBJ2-1, with 8 bases identical to TRBD2. V lost 3 bases to trimming and J lost 7 bases; unmatched junction nucleotides: 5. Germline assignment: CDR1 ENHRY and CDR2 SYGVKD. This CDR3 is 14 amino acids long. This chain's CDR3 is CAISEGAGGNEQFF. In DNA form, the CDR3 reads TGTGCCATCAGTGAAGGCGCGGGAGGAAATGAGCAGTTCTTC.

DNA for the CDR3: TGTGCCAACATCCAGGGTTGGACAGATACGCAGTATTTT. As protein: CANIQGWTDTQYF. The chain couples TRBV27 to TRBJ2-3; a possible D gene is TRBD1 (5 bases). CDR1 and CDR2 from the germline V gene are MNHEY and SMNVEV (reference sequence). There are 13 residues in the CDR3. V gave up 10 bases and J gave up 3 bases, with 14 bases separating them.